This T cell receptor beta chain appears in the sequencing data of a study of blood T cell repertoires in COVID-19. Study summary: COVID-19 samples collected from the United States, Italy and Spain covered acute and convalescent phases. The analysed material was cDNA or gDNA that came from T cells, B-cell-depleted T cells, or PBMCs.

The CDR3 has 16 amino acids. V shed 0 bases and J shed 1 base, with 13 bases lying between them. Germline lookup yields CDR1 MNHEY and CDR2 SMNVEV (reference sequence). Generated by immunoSEQ multiplex PCR, the TCRdb table keeps only in-frame clones and is missing some. Of 200,000 to 300,000 clones listed, around nine tenths were seen once; the top ten hold approximately 9.5%. Which cohort a participant joined came from the clinical history participants gave. Resolution of symptoms, clearance, or two negative PCRs was present in recovered Cohort 3 donors. The TCR originated in a man aged 40-50 years who had recovered from COVID-19. The sequencing sample was made of PBMCs or T cells enriched from blood (not recorded which). The gene calls are TRBV27 and TRBJ2-7, with D possibly TRBD1 on 5 matching bases. DNA of the CDR3: TGTGCCAGCAGTTTATCTTACGTGGGGCCTTCCTACGAGCAGTACTTC. Translated: CASSLSYVGPSYEQYF.